This T cell receptor (beta chain) comes out of a study of blood T cells in healthy people across ages. This clonotype was seen only a few times. Next came a second PCR, run for about 6 to 12 cycles, which used a sample-barcoded 5' primer along with a J-beta primer mix. TCRdb independently ran MiXCR on the 5' RACE reads; one entry per CDR3 protein. Of around 800,000 distinct CDR3 sequences listed, 53% are singletons. Germline V gene lookup returns CDR1 WSHSY and CDR2 SAAADI. Trimming took off 4 bases at V and 7 bases at J, with 11 bases between the two ends. This CDR3 has 13 amino acids. The chain couples TRBV10-2 to TRBJ2-1; no clear D. The specimen sequenced was blood. This TCR derives from an elderly man in good health. The CDR3 loop is CASSGTHLNEQFF. CDR3 sequence (DNA): TGCGCCAGCAGTGGGACCCACCTTAATGAGCAGTTCTTC.